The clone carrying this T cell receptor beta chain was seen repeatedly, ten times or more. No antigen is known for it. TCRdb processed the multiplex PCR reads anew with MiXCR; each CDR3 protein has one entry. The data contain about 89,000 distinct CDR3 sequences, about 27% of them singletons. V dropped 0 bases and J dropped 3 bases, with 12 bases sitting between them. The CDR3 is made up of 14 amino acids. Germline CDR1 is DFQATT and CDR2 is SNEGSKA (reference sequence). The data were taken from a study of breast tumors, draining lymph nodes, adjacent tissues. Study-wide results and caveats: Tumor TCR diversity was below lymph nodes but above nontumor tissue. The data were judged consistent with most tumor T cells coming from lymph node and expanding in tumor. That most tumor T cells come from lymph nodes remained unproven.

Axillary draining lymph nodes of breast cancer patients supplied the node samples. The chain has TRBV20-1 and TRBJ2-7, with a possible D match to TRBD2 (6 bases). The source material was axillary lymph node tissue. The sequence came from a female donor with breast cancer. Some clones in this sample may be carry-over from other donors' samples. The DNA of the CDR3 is TGCAGTGCTAGAGAAGCGGAGGGAAGCTACGAGCAGTACTTC. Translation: CSAREAEGSYEQYF.